The 14 T cell receptor beta chains listed next were all sequenced from one sample in a study of T cell changes during pregnancy in multiple sclerosis. Produced via immunoSEQ multiplex PCR; TCRdb's table is partial and in-frame only. There are tens of thousands of clones in the sample; approximately 92% occur only once, and nearly 2% lies in the top ten. The source was CD4+ T cells from peripheral blood mononuclear cells, collected after pregnancy. Receptors were obtained from a female donor in good health, enrolled as a control in a pregnancy study.

The chain has TRBV4-1 and TRBJ2-7; D remains unclear. Trimming shortened V by 0 bases and J by 7 bases, and 16 bases separated the two germline ends. Per germline, CDR1 MGHRA and CDR2 YSYEKL. The CDR3 is made up of 15 amino acids. The CDR3 sequence: CASSQDRGPLREQYF. The CDR3 DNA is TGCGCCAGCAGCCAAGATCGAGGCCCCCTTAGGGAGCAGTACTTC.

The chain combines TRBV28 with TRBJ2-2; 9 bases line up with TRBD2. CDR3 length equals 15 residues. Germline V gene data show CDR1 as MDHEN and CDR2 as SYDVKM. Trimming removed 2 bases from V and 4 bases from J; junction bases left unmatched: 2. The CDR3 loop is CASSLAGGSTGELFF. In nucleotides, the CDR3 is TGTGCCAGCAGTTTAGCGGGGGGGTCCACCGGGGAGCTGTTTTTT.

CDR3 in amino acids: CASRTGTTNTGELFF. In DNA, the CDR3 is TGTGCCAGCAGAACCGGGACAACAAACACCGGGGAGCTGTTTTTT. The genes are TRBV2 and TRBJ2-2; possibly TRBD1 for D (6 bases). Trimming pared 6 bases from V and 2 bases from J, leaving 13 bases between. The CDR3 length is 15 residues. Germline V gene sequence: CDR1 SNHLY, CDR2 FYNNEI.

This clone was seen once. The chain uses TRBV2 and TRBJ1-1; D uncertain. There are 13 residues in the CDR3. Trimming took off 10 bases at V and 2 bases at J, with 14 bases between the two ends. The germline V gene has CDR1 SNHLY and CDR2 FYNNEI. The CDR3 DNA is TGTGCCACCCTGCAGGAGGCTAACACTGAAGCTTTCTTT. Its protein product is CATLQEANTEAFF.

The chain carries TRBV28 and TRBJ2-7; 7 nucleotides match TRBD2. CDR1 MDHEN and CDR2 SYDVKM come from the germline V gene. Trimming cost V 8 bases and J 1 base; bases outside gene matches: 2. This CDR3 is built from 12 residues. The CDR3 DNA reads as TGTGCCAGCGTGGGGGGGTCCTACGAGCAGTACTTC. Translating it yields CASVGGSYEQYF.

The rearrangement joins TRBV4-2 to TRBJ1-1, with 9 nucleotides matching TRBD1. V was clipped by 4 bases and J by 6 bases; unmatched bases: 6. The length of the CDR3 is 14 residues. Germline CDR1 is LGHNA and CDR2 is YNFKEQ. The CDR3 region is CASSRDRGEAEAFF. The CDR3 region has the DNA TGTGCCAGCAGCCGAGACAGGGGGGAGGCTGAAGCTTTCTTT.

This CDR3 reads CASSINLAGPTDTQYF. Written as DNA, the CDR3 is TGTGCCAGTAGTATAAATCTAGCGGGTCCCACAGATACGCAGTATTTT. The V and J genes are TRBV19 and TRBJ2-3; TRBD2 matches at 8 bases. The CDR3 totals 16 residues. CDR1 and CDR2 (germline): LNHDA, SQIVND (reference sequence). V dropped 2 bases and J dropped 2; count of bases not matched to a gene: 6.

This chain uses TRBV13 with TRBJ2-6, with 7 nucleotides matching TRBD1. Germline CDR1 reads PRHDT; CDR2 reads FYEKMQ (reference sequence). The CDR3 contains 16 residues. Trimming cost V 4 bases and J 2 bases; bases outside gene matches: 5. CDR3 sequence: CASSSTGTAGANVLTF. The CDR3 DNA reads as TGTGCCAGCAGCTCTACCGGGACAGCTGGGGCCAACGTCCTGACTTTC.

This clone was counted a single time. The rearrangement joins TRBV28 to TRBJ2-3; 7 bases agree with TRBD2. The CDR3 contains 18 residues. Trimming at V came to 4 bases and at J to 6 bases, leaving 19 bases not matched to a gene. Germline V lookup: CDR1 MDHEN, CDR2 SYDVKM. The DNA of the CDR3 is TGTGCCAGCAGTTACCCCCCGACTTTAGCGGGTGAGAGGGATACGCAGTATTTT. Protein: CASSYPPTLAGERDTQYF.

The V call is TRBV14, the J call TRBJ2-5; 12 bases match TRBD2. CDR1 and CDR2 from the germline V gene are SGHDN and FVKESK. With 1 base clipped from V and 1 base from J, the junction kept 10 bases outside the gene matches. The CDR3 loop spans 19 amino acids. CDR3 amino acids: CASSQVRTSGIRLQETQYF. In DNA form, the CDR3 reads TGTGCCAGCAGCCAAGTCCGGACTAGCGGGATTAGGCTCCAAGAGACCCAGTACTTC.

This clone showed up just a few times. The chain recombines TRBV27 with TRBJ2-2; perhaps TRBD2 as D (6 bases). The CDR3 consists of 17 residues. Germline V gene lookup returns CDR1 MNHEY and CDR2 SMNVEV (reference sequence). Trimming shortened V by 2 bases and J by 6 bases, and 19 bases separated the two germline ends. The CDR3, as DNA: TGTGCCAGCAGTTTAACGCGCGGAGGGCGGGTTGCCGGGGAGCTGTTTTTT. It is translated as CASSLTRGGRVAGELFF.

J is TRBJ1-2 and V is TRBV18; 9 bases match TRBD1. V lost 6 bases, J lost 0 bases, and 5 bases stayed unmatched. CDR1 is KGHSH and CDR2 is LQKENI in the germline V gene. The CDR3 loop spans 15 amino acids. The DNA of the CDR3 is TGTGCCAGCTCTCTCCGGGACAGGGCTAACTATGGCTACACCTTC. Its translation: CASSLRDRANYGYTF.

The V call is TRBV29-1, the J call TRBJ2-3; 7 bases are a match to TRBD2. Germline lookup yields CDR1 SQVTM and CDR2 ANQGSEA. The CDR3 consists of 17 residues. The V segment lost 3 bases and the J segment 4 bases; nucleotides outside the gene matches: 16. The CDR3, as DNA: TGCAGCGTTGAGCCCCCCTCGGGCAGGGAGGGCCCAGATACGCAGTATTTT. This sequence encodes CSVEPPSGREGPDTQYF.

The genes are TRBV11-2 and TRBJ2-1, with D perhaps TRBD2 (5 bases). CDR1 and CDR2 (germline): SGHAT, FQNNGV. The length of the CDR3 is 13 residues. V was trimmed by 5 bases and J by 5 bases, leaving 10 bases between them. The CDR3 loop is CASSPGLNNEQFF. CDR3 in DNA: TGTGCCAGCAGCCCCGGACTTAACAATGAGCAGTTCTTC.